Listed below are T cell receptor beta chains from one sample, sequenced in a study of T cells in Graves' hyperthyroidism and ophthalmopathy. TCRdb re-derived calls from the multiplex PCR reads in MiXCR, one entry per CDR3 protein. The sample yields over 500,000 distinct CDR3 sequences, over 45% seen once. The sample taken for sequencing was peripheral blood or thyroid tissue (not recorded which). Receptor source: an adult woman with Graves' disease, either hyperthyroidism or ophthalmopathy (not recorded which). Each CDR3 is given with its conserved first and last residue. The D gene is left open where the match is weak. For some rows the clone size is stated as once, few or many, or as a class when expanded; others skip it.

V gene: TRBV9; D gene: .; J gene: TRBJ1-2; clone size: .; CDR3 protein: CASSVATNNRTDNYGYTF; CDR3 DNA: TGTGCCAGCAGCGTAGCTACTAACAATCGGACAGACAACTATGGCTACACCTTC
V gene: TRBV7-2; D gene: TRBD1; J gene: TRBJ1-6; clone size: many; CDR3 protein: CASSPGTGFNSPLHF; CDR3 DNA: TGTGCCAGCAGCCCAGGGACAGGGTTTAATTCACCCCTCCACTTT
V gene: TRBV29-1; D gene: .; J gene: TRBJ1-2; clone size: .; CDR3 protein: CSVEGGTGYTF; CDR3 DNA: TGCAGCGTTGAAGGGGGAACAGGCTACACCTTC
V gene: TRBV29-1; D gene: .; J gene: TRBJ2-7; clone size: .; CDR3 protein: CSVEGGTTAHEQYF; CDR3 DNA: TGCAGCGTTGAAGGCGGGACCACGGCTCACGAGCAGTACTTC
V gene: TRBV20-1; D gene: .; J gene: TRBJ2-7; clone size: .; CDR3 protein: CSARGGVEEQYF; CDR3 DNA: TGCAGTGCTAGGGGTGGAGTAGAGGAGCAGTACTTC
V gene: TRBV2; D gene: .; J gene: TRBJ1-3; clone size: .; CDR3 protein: CASMGQSSYGYTIYF; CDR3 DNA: TGTGCCAGCATGGGGCAGTCTAGCTATGGCTACACCATATATTTT
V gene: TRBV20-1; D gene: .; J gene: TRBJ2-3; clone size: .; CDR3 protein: CSARVTGVTDTQYF; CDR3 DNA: TGCAGTGCTAGAGTTACAGGAGTCACAGATACGCAGTATTTT
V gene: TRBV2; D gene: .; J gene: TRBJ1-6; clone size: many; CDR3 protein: CASRRRESSLYNSPLHF; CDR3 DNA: TGTGCCAGCAGACGGAGGGAGAGTAGCCTCTATAATTCACCCCTCCACTTT
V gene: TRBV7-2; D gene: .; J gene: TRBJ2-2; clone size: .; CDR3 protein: CASGRDPGELFF; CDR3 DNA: TGTGCCAGCGGCAGGGATCCCGGGGAGCTGTTTTTT
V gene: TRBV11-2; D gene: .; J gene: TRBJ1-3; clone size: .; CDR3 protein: CASSFARLSGNTIYF; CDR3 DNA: TGTGCCAGCAGCTTCGCAAGGCTTTCTGGAAACACCATATATTTT
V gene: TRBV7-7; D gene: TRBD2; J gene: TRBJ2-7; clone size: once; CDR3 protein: CASSPSGTSVAHEQYF; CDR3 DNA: TGTGCCAGCAGCCCGTCCGGGACTAGCGTCGCCCACGAGCAGTACTTC
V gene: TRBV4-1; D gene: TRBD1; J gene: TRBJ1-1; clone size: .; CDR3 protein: CASRGQGEDTEAFF; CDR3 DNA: TGCGCCAGCAGGGGACAGGGAGAGGACACTGAAGCTTTCTTT
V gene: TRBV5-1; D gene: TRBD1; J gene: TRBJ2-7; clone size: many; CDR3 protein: CASSSGQGLDEQYF; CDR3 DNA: TGCGCCAGCAGCTCGGGACAGGGATTGGACGAGCAGTACTTC
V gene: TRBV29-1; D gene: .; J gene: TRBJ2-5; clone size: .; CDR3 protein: CSVGQHLNQPQYF; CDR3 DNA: TGCAGCGTTGGACAGCATCTCAATCAGCCCCAGTACTTC
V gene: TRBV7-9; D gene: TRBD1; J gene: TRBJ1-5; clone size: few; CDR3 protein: CASSLWDRVGQPQHF; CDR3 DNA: TGTGCCAGCAGCCTATGGGACAGGGTCGGTCAGCCCCAGCATTTT
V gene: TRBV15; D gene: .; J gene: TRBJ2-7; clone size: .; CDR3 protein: CATSTLGSSYEQYF; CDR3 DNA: TGTGCCACCAGCACGCTAGGGAGCTCCTACGAGCAGTACTTC
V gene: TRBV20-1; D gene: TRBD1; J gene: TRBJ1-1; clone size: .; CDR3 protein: CSAHRTGRETEAFF; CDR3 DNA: TGCAGTGCCCACCGGACAGGGAGGGAGACTGAAGCTTTCTTT
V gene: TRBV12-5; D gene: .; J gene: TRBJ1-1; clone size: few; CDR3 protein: CASGRGGRQSLRNTEAFF; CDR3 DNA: TGTGCTAGTGGCCGGGGAGGCAGACAATCCCTAAGAAACACTGAAGCTTTCTTT
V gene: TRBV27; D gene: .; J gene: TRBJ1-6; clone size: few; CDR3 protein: CASSLMGRNSPLHF; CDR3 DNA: TGTGCCAGCAGTTTAATGGGTCGGAATTCACCCCTCCACTTT
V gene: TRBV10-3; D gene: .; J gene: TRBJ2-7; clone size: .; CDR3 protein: CAIQQGAFSYEQYF; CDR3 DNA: TGTGCCATCCAACAGGGAGCCTTCTCCTACGAGCAGTACTTC
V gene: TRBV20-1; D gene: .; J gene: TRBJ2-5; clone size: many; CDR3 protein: CSARGTHQETQYF; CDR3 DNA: TGCAGTGCGCGAGGGACCCACCAAGAGACCCAGTACTTC
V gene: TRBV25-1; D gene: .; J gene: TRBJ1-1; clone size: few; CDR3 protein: CASRSAGQRWANTEAFF; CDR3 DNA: TGTGCCAGCAGATCCGCAGGACAGCGATGGGCAAACACTGAAGCTTTCTTT
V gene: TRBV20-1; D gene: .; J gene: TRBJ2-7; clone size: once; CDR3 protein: CSVLASRRAYEQYF; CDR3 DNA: TGCAGTGTCCTAGCGTCCCGGAGGGCCTACGAGCAGTACTTC
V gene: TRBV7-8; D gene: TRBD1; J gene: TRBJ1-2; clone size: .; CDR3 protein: CASSIGQGHGYTF; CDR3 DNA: TGTGCCAGCAGCATCGGACAGGGTCATGGCTACACCTTC
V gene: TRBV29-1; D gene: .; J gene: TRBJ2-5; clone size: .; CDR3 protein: CSVDTPGETQYF; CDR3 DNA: TGCAGCGTTGACACCCCGGGGGAGACCCAGTACTTC
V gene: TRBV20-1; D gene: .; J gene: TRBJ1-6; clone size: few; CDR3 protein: CSATRVNNSPLHF; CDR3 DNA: TGCAGTGCTACCCGAGTCAATAATTCACCCCTCCACTTT
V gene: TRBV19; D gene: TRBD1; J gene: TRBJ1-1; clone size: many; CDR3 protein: CASSMGGQGTEAFF; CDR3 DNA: TGTGCCAGTAGTATGGGCGGACAGGGCACTGAAGCTTTCTTT
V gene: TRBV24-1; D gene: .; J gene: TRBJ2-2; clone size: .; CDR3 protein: CATSDKAGSAGELFF; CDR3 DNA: TGTGCCACCAGTGATAAGGCCGGGTCTGCCGGGGAGCTGTTTTTT
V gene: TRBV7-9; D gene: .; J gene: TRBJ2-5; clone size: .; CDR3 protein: CASSQMGTHEETQYF; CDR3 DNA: TGCGCCAGCAGCCAGATGGGGACCCACGAAGAGACCCAGTACTTC
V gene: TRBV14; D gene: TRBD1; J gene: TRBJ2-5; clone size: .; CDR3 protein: CASSQAGGYQETQYF; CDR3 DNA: TGTGCCAGCAGCCAGGCAGGGGGATACCAAGAGACCCAGTACTTC
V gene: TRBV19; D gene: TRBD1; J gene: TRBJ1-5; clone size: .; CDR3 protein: CASSKGDSANQPQHF; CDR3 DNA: TGTGCCAGTAGCAAGGGGGACAGCGCTAATCAGCCCCAGCATTTT